The source of this T cell receptor beta chain is a study of cytotoxic CD8 clonotypes in ibrutinib-treated CLL (dated by TCRdb to the early 2020s). Looking at the study overall: The cohort included more than 14 treatment-naive and around 10 relapsed/refractory patients; around 17 were IGHV unmutated. Cryopreserved peripheral blood mononuclear cells were obtained before treatment, at response, and at either sustained remission or disease progression. Samples at response were collected after a median of about twelve months of treatment, with a range of about 6 to 40 months. Partial responses were observed in around 25 patients and complete responses in 2; after a median follow-up of 68 months, remission was maintained in 15 or so patients and progression was observed in about twelve. Patients were still on ibrutinib when every remission and progressive disease sample was collected. On average, each sample had about 260,000 productive templates and roughly 95,000 productive rearrangements. Longitudinal samples were available for about 30% of the roughly 90 trial participants. Results and caveats for the whole study, not just this receptor: At ibrutinib response clonality went up, during sustained remission it held steady, and at progression it dropped back toward baseline. Public clonotypes were found to be uncommon and were observed to contract or remain stable during treatment; the increase in clonality was shown to reflect expansion of private clonotypes at ibrutinib response. Sampling times were not matched between patients in sustained remission and patients whose disease was progressing, and lymph node repertoires were not examined. Baseline clonality exceeded that of age-matched healthy donors and correlated strongly with circulating CD8+ T-cell counts.

This specimen's time point label, interpreted: approximately 25 months on ibrutinib. Around 2 micrograms of genomic DNA were extracted from cryopreserved PBMCs for TCR beta library preparation. Longitudinal blood samples from CLL patients on ibrutinib monotherapy underwent high-throughput TCR beta sequencing. The patients took part in an open-label, single-center phase 2 trial of ibrutinib monotherapy. This clone was recorded a few times. The specificity of this receptor is unknown. No base quality information exists; no much larger clone differs at one position. On a MiSeq, deep resolution sequencing aimed for a depth between 1 in 1 million and 1 in 200,000 T cells, with each clonotype covered around 9.2x on average. The immunoSEQ hsTCRB Kit was used to generate TCR beta libraries. On the authors' methods: Data were analyzed with ImmunoSEQ Data Assistant and ImmunoSEQ Analyzer, with V, D and J genes assigned per IMGT definitions. Clonality, which ranges from 0 to 1, was calculated as one minus the normalized Shannon entropy of productive rearrangement frequencies. Only overrepresented clonotypes making up at least 0.05% of the repertoire of each patient were included in the public clonotype analysis. Thirteen age-matched healthy donor repertoires from immuneACCESS were used as controls for clonality. Drawn from immuneACCESS, this table holds only the in-frame rearrangements with V and J called that TCRdb kept. Clones are partly lost; checked studies trace under half to an unresolved V gene and leave the rest unexplained. V, J and clone size were drawn from that table, and D and trimming were deduced from the DNA. The sample contains about 45,000 clones, about 69% of them found a single time. The ten largest clonotypes hold around a fifth of the sample.

There are 14 amino acids in the CDR3, from cysteine to phenylalanine inclusive. Just the 42-base CDR3 DNA is kept, in frame starting at base 1. From a lookup of the germline V gene, CDR1 and CDR2 are SGHTA and FQGNSA. V is cut by 3 bases and J by 5 bases, and the space between the germline ends is 13 bases. The sample was PBMCs, taken after 24 months of ibrutinib treatment. This sequence uses TRBV7-2 and TRBJ2-5; TRBD2 could be the D gene, as 5 bases match. The sequence came from a human donor with chronic lymphocytic leukemia. The CDR3 reads CASSFGLSVETQYF. The bases are TGTGCCAGCAGCTTCGGACTTTCGGTGGAGACCCAGTACTTC.